This T cell receptor (beta chain) was retrieved from a study of cytomegalovirus exposure and HLA in healthy donors. Across the study: Earlier results showed roughly 120 million unique TCR beta sequences derived from roughly 180 million T cells. General study results and limits: In a later analysis, TCR beta V- and J-gene trimming showed a link to a missense DCLRE1C variant. On later analysis, the bulk of CMV-associated TCR beta chains appeared to be HLA-restricted. Versus the 666-donor mean, an Asian-associated ancestry cluster reportedly showed fewer N-insertions in a later analysis.

It was with 60 Vbeta and 13 Jbeta primers that the PCR ran. Some clones are missing from TCRdb's copy, which holds only in-frame ones; the method was immunoSEQ multiplex PCR. This table has 200,000 to 250,000 clones, 80% to 85% appearing once. CDR3 size: 15 residues. Germline V lookup: CDR1 SGHAT, CDR2 FQNNGV. V was clipped by 5 bases and J by 6 bases; unmatched bases: 9. As concerns this clone: Its antigen is not known.

The specimen was PBMCs. This receptor was identified in a woman in her thirties or forties in good health and CMV-seronegative. V and J are TRBV11-2 and TRBJ2-1; 8 nucleotides agree with TRBD2. The CDR3 reads CASSQAPLAANEQFF. CDR3 DNA sequence: TGTGCCAGCAGCCAGGCCCCACTAGCGGCCAATGAGCAGTTCTTC.